This T cell receptor (beta chain) stems from a study of blood T cell repertoires in COVID-19. About the research overall: The United States, Italy and Spain were the sources of the acute and convalescent COVID-19 samples.

The data were produced by immunoSEQ multiplex PCR, yet TCRdb's version contains in-frame clones alone and is incomplete. The profile shows about 160,000 clones, more than 75% of them singletons. Germline V lookup: CDR1 MNHEY, CDR2 SVGAGI. V dropped 7 bases and J dropped 6; count of bases not matched to a gene: 14. This CDR3 spans 15 amino acids. This TCR came from a man aged 18 to 29 with acute or convalescent COVID-19. This sequence joins TRBV6-5 and TRBJ1-2, with 7 bases that match TRBD1. Material for sequencing was peripheral blood. The CDR3 loop reads CASINSDRPADGYTF. CDR3 DNA: TGTGCCAGCATTAATTCGGACAGGCCGGCAGATGGCTACACCTTC.